The present T cell receptor beta chain was sequenced within a study of T cell repertoires in cytomegalovirus infection. This clonotype was detected many times. This CDR3 spans 14 amino acids. Germline V gives CDR1 SGHTA, CDR2 FQGNSA. V lost 5 bases to trimming and J lost 6 bases; unmatched junction nucleotides: 2. TCRdb re-derived calls from the reads in MiXCR, one entry per CDR3 protein. The table lists hundreds of thousands of distinct CDR3 sequences, about a sixth of them singletons. The rearrangement links TRBV7-2 to TRBJ2-2; 11 bases are shared with TRBD2. The sample consisted of PBMCs. The sequence came from a human donor in good health (CMV status not recorded). Some clones in this sample may be carry-over from other donors' samples. The CDR3 region is CASSRGLAAGELFF. Written as DNA, the CDR3 is TGTGCCAGCAGCCGGGGACTAGCGGCCGGGGAGCTGTTTTTT.